Below are 12 T cell receptor beta chains sequenced from a single sample in a study of early T cells in non-severe SARS-CoV-2 infection. TCRdb redid the calling of the 5' RACE reads with MiXCR, one entry per CDR3 protein. The table records some 54,000 distinct CDR3 sequences, roughly 9.6% of them present only once. Sequencing was done on a sample of whole blood. The receptors shown here come from an adult who was a healthcare worker with PCR-confirmed SARS-CoV-2 infection or an uninfected control (not recorded which).

This clonotype was counted at least ten times. The chain uses TRBV7-9 and TRBJ1-1; the D gene is possibly TRBD1 (6 bases). The V gene's germline CDR1 is SEHNR and CDR2 FQNEAQ (reference sequence). CDR3 length: 14 amino acids. V was pared by 4 bases and J by 5 bases, with 14 bases between. This CDR3 is CASSSQGGRTEAFF. The CDR3 bases are TGTGCCAGCAGCTCCCAAGGGGGGCGAACTGAAGCTTTCTTT.

This clonotype was recorded many times. The V call is TRBV28, the J call TRBJ1-3, with D uncertain. Per the germline V gene, CDR1 is MDHEN and CDR2 is SYDVKM. CDR3 length equals 13 residues. Trimming stripped 5 bases from V and 4 bases from J, with 9 bases between. The CDR3 sequence is CASSRSTGNTIYF. CDR3 DNA sequence: TGTGCCAGCAGTCGAAGCACGGGAAACACCATATATTTT.

The rearrangement links TRBV7-9 to TRBJ2-6; either TRBD1 or TRBD2 may fit D (6 bases each). The CDR3 spans 17 residues. CDR1 and CDR2 from the germline V gene are SEHNR and FQNEAQ (reference sequence). V lost 1 base and J lost 2, with 12 bases in between. The CDR3 is CASSLDRGQAGANVLTF. Here the CDR3 DNA reads TGTGCCAGCAGCTTAGATCGGGGGCAGGCTGGGGCCAACGTCCTGACTTTC.

This clonotype was counted at least ten times. The CDR3 is CASNRHGTGGLLNTEAFF. DNA of the CDR3: TGTGCCAGCAACCGCCATGGGACAGGGGGCCTTTTGAACACTGAAGCTTTCTTT. This chain links TRBV9 with TRBJ1-1; 12 positions match TRBD1. Germline V gene lookup returns CDR1 SGDLS and CDR2 YYNGEE. V lost 6 bases, J lost 0 bases, and 12 bases stayed unmatched. The CDR3 sequence is 18 residues long.

This clonotype was detected only a few times. V gene TRBV4-2 combines with J gene TRBJ2-7; TRBD2 agrees at 8 bases. The CDR3 spans 15 residues. J gave up 2 bases and V 3 bases, and 6 bases lay outside the gene matches. Looked up from germline, CDR1 is LGHNA and CDR2 is YNFKEQ. In DNA, the CDR3 is TGTGCCAGCAGCCAGACCTCTAGCGGGCCCTACGAGCAGTACTTC. Translated: CASSQTSSGPYEQYF.

This clonotype was recorded at least ten times. This chain uses TRBV2 with TRBJ1-4, with 8 bases fitting TRBD1. CDR1 and CDR2 (germline): SNHLY, FYNNEI. The CDR3 loop spans 14 amino acids. Unmatched junction bases numbered 5, after V lost 6 bases and J lost 5 bases. The CDR3 spells CASRNSGGNEKLFF. The CDR3 bases are TGTGCCAGCAGGAACTCAGGGGGCAATGAAAAACTGTTTTTT. Full variable domain (remainder filled in from reference TRBV2 and TRBJ1-4): EPEVTQTPSHQVTQMGQEVILRCVPISNHLYFYWYRQILGQKVEFLVSFYNNEISEKSEIFDDQFSVERPDGSNFTLKIRSTKLEDSAMYFCASRNSGGNEKLFFGSGTQLSVL.

V and J are TRBV7-3 and TRBJ2-3; D is unclear. Trimming shortened V by 5 bases and J by 6 bases, and 6 bases separated the two germline ends. The CDR3 is made up of 11 amino acids. CDR1 and CDR2 from the germline V gene are SGHTA and FQGTGA. The CDR3 nucleotides are TGTGCCAGCAGCATAGGGGATACGCAGTATTTT. Protein: CASSIGDTQYF.

The rearrangement joins TRBV10-3 to TRBJ2-7, with a weak D call TRBD1 (5 bases). The V end lost 3 bases, the J end lost 12 bases, and 18 bases lay between the germline ends. The CDR3 runs 13 residues. Germline lookup yields CDR1 ENHRY and CDR2 SYGVKD. The DNA of the CDR3 is TGTGCCATCAGTGATAGTAGGGGATACGTGGCGTACTTC. It translates to CAISDSRGYVAYF.

The V call is TRBV11-2, the J call TRBJ2-3; 10 bases line up with TRBD2. Germline V gene lookup returns CDR1 SGHAT and CDR2 FQNNGV. The CDR3 length is 16 residues. The ends lost 5 bases at V and 5 bases at J; junction bases unmatched: 10. The CDR3 DNA is TGTGCCAGCAGCCCATTAGCGGGAGGTTCTAGAGATACGCAGTATTTT. Encoded protein: CASSPLAGGSRDTQYF.

This clonotype was observed a handful of times. The chain uses TRBV6-2 or TRBV6-3 and TRBJ1-2; D remains unclear. The germline gives CDR1 MNHEY, CDR2 SVGEGT. V dropped 4 bases and J dropped 8 bases, with 8 bases sitting between them. The CDR3 has 11 amino acids. In nucleotides, the CDR3 is TGTGCCAGCAGTTCCGCAGGAGGCTACACCTTC. Its translation: CASSSAGGYTF.

The chain links TRBV15 to TRBJ1-3, with D perhaps matching TRBD1 (6 bases). The CDR3 is 17 amino acids. The V gene lost 0 bases and the J gene lost 1 base, with 13 bases spanning the gap. Germline V lookup: CDR1 LNHNV, CDR2 YYDKDF (reference sequence). The CDR3 here is CATSRDHRVFSGNTIYF. The CDR3 DNA reads as TGTGCCACCAGCAGAGATCACAGGGTCTTTTCTGGAAACACCATATATTTT.

The rearrangement uses TRBV4-2 and TRBJ2-3; 8 bases are a match to TRBD2. Germline V lookup: CDR1 LGHNA, CDR2 YNFKEQ. V was clipped by 0 bases and J by 2 bases; unmatched bases: 4. The CDR3 has 16 amino acids. The CDR3 DNA reads TGTGCCAGCAGCCAAGAGGAACTAGCGGACACAGATACGCAGTATTTT. Amino acid sequence: CASSQEELADTDTQYF.